Each of the 3 T cell receptor beta chains below was sequenced from the same sample in a study of CD8 T cells in Susac syndrome. cDNA came from about 0.5 to 1 ug RNA primed by random hexamers. One entry per CDR3 protein results from TCRdb running MiXCR on the immunoSEQ multiplex PCR reads. Here the sample spans 100,000 to 150,000 distinct CDR3 sequences, around 86% being singletons. The sample taken for sequencing was CD8+ T cells from PBMCs. Every receptor here comes from a human donor with multiple sclerosis.

The CDR3 protein is CASSYNRDSLVEQFF. The CDR3 DNA is TGTGCCAGCAGTTACAACAGGGATTCCTTGGTTGAGCAGTTCTTC. The genes are TRBV6-5 and TRBJ2-1, with D maybe TRBD1 (6 bases). The CDR3 spans 15 residues. Trimming pared 2 bases from V and 9 bases from J, leaving 17 bases between. Germline CDR1 reads MNHEY; CDR2 reads SVGAGI.

This clonotype turned up a few times. The genes are TRBV7-9 and TRBJ2-5; D unresolved. This CDR3 region has 13 residues. The V and J ends lost 1 base and 5 bases respectively, with 8 bases between them. CDR1 is SEHNR, CDR2 FQNEAQ, per germline (reference sequence). This CDR3 is CASSLGLLETQYF. For the CDR3, the DNA is TGTGCCAGCAGCTTAGGACTTCTGGAGACCCAGTACTTC.

The V and J genes are TRBV12-3 or TRBV12-4 and TRBJ2-3; 11 nucleotides match TRBD2. The CDR3 runs to 16 residues. V lost 6 bases to trimming and J lost 5 bases; unmatched junction nucleotides: 10. This CDR3 is CASSLILAGAGDTQYF. CDR3 in DNA: TGTGCCAGCAGCTTGATACTAGCGGGAGCCGGAGATACGCAGTATTTT.